The clone carrying this T cell receptor beta chain has a handful of counts. TCRdb itself ran the reads through MiXCR, one entry per CDR3 protein. Of 200,000 or so distinct CDR3 sequences in the sample, roughly 27% were seen once. The data were obtained in a study of T cell repertoires in cytomegalovirus infection. The ends were cut back, 2 bases at V and 9 bases at J, with 11 bases in the middle. Looked up from germline, CDR1 is ENHRY and CDR2 is SYGVKD. The CDR3 totals 14 residues. Sequencing was performed on PBMCs. V and J are TRBV10-3 and TRBJ1-6; D uncertain. This sequence originates from a human donor in good health (CMV status not recorded). Some clones in this sample may be carry-over from other donors' samples. DNA for the CDR3: TGTGCCATCAGTGAGGGTTTGCGGGGTTCACCCCTCCACTTT. Its translation: CAISEGLRGSPLHF.